This is a list of T cell receptor beta chains from one sample in a study of beta chain features in type 1 diabetes. Repertoires were generated with immunoSEQ multiplex PCR, while TCRdb's copy carries only in-frame clones and drops some. The sample gives 300,000 to 350,000 clones, less than 9.5% of which show up once; less than 0.45% is in the top ten. Input material: central memory CD4+ T cells from blood. These receptor sequences come from a woman aged 18-29 years in good health. CDR3s include the opening cysteine and the closing phenylalanine or tryptophan. D genes are given only for firm matches. Only part of the rows carry a size: once, few, many, or a class if the clone is expanded.

NA | TRBJ2-6 | TRBV7-2 | NA | TGTGCCAGCAGCCCGCAGGTGACAGACCCCCTGGGGGGGGCCAACGTCCTGACTTTC | CASSPQVTDPLGGANVLTF
NA | TRBJ2-7 | TRBV2 | NA | TGTGCCAGCAGTGTATCAGGTTACGAGCAGTACTTC | CASSVSGYEQYF
NA | TRBJ2-1 | TRBV5-1 | NA | TGCGCCAGCAGTCCTGGCGGGCCCATACAGGGTGAGCAGTTCTTC | CASSPGGPIQGEQFF
few | TRBJ1-2 | TRBV28 | NA | TGTGCCAGCAGTTCTAGTGTGGGCTACACCTTC | CASSSSVGYTF
few | TRBJ2-5 | TRBV28 | NA | TGTGCCAGCAGTTTATTGGGCCGGGGGACCCAGTACTTC | CASSLLGRGTQYF
NA | TRBJ2-1 | TRBV11-3 | TRBD1 | TGTGCCAGCAGCACCACGGGACAGGGTTTCCATGAGCAGTTCTTC | CASSTTGQGFHEQFF
many | TRBJ2-7 | TRBV2 | TRBD2 | TGTGCCAGCAGCCCCCTACTAGCGGGAGAGCAGTACTTC | CASSPLLAGEQYF
few | TRBJ2-2 | TRBV2 | TRBD1 | TGTGCCAGCAGTGAAACTTGGACAGGGGCCGGGGAGCTGTTTTTT | CASSETWTGAGELFF
NA | TRBJ2-2 | TRBV11-2 | NA | TGTGCCAGCAGCTTACAGGGACCCGGGGAGCTGTTTTTT | CASSLQGPGELFF
few | TRBJ1-2 | TRBV18 | TRBD1 | TGTGCCAGCTCACCCGGACAGGACTTCTATGGCTACACCTTC | CASSPGQDFYGYTF
many | TRBJ2-7 | TRBV18 | TRBD2 | TGTGCCAGCTCGGGGGGACTAGCGGGCAACTCCTACGAGCAGTACTTC | CASSGGLAGNSYEQYF
NA | TRBJ2-1 | TRBV9 | TRBD2 | TGTGCCAGCAGCGCTCACGCGGGAGGGTACAATGAGCAGTTCTTC | CASSAHAGGYNEQFF
NA | TRBJ1-5 | TRBV7-8 | NA | TGTGCCAGCGGGGCTCAGGGGCATCAGCCCCAGCATTTT | CASGAQGHQPQHF
few | TRBJ2-1 | TRBV5-6 | NA | TGTGCCAGCAGCTTGCGATCCGGGGTGGAGTTCTTC | CASSLRSGVEFF
NA | TRBJ1-2 | TRBV5-1 | TRBD1 | TGCGCCAGCAGCTTACGAGACAGGGGCGGCTACACCTTC | CASSLRDRGGYTF
few | TRBJ1-1 | TRBV11-3 | NA | TGTGCCAGCAGCTTAGGGTCCGGCACTGAAGCTTTCTTT | CASSLGSGTEAFF
few | TRBJ1-5 | TRBV7-9 | NA | TGTGCCAGCAGCTTTTGGACTGGGGGCCATGGCAATCAGCCCCAGCATTTT | CASSFWTGGHGNQPQHF
NA | TRBJ2-7 | TRBV5-1 | TRBD2 | TGCGCCAGCAGCTCAACTAGCGGGAGTTACGAGCAGTACTTC | CASSSTSGSYEQYF
few | TRBJ2-3 | TRBV19 | TRBD2 | TGTGCCAGTAGCACTAGCGGGATGTGGACAGATACGCAGTATTTT | CASSTSGMWTDTQYF
few | TRBJ1-5 | TRBV11-2 | NA | TGTGCCAGCAGCTTAGAGGCAGGGAATCAGCCCCAGCATTTT | CASSLEAGNQPQHF
NA | TRBJ2-1 | TRBV2 | TRBD1 | TGTGCCAGCACCCCGATTAGGGGGCACAATGAGCAGTTCTTC | CASTPIRGHNEQFF
NA | TRBJ2-1 | TRBV11-2 | TRBD2 | TGTGCCAGCACCGCCGCTAGCGGGATCTCCTACAATGAGCAGTTCTTC | CASTAASGISYNEQFF
NA | TRBJ2-1 | TRBV4-3 | NA | TGCGCCAGCAGCCGCTCGGGGTCGAGCTCCTACAATGAGCAGTTCTTC | CASSRSGSSSYNEQFF
NA | TRBJ2-1 | TRBV4-3 | TRBD2 | TGCGCCAGCAGCCTCGAGACTAGCGGGAGGCTTGATGAGCAGTTCTTC | CASSLETSGRLDEQFF
few | TRBJ1-1 | TRBV6-6 | TRBD1 | TGTGCCAGCAGCTGGACAGGCTTGAACACTGAAGCTTTCTTT | CASSWTGLNTEAFF
NA | TRBJ2-1 | TRBV11-2 | NA | TGTGCCAGCAGCCTTGAAGGACTCTCCTACAATGAGCAGTTCTTC | CASSLEGLSYNEQFF
NA | TRBJ2-7 | TRBV10-3 | TRBD1 | TGTGCCATCAGTGACCCGGGACAGGGAATCGCCGAGCAGTACTTC | CAISDPGQGIAEQYF
NA | TRBJ2-7 | TRBV2 | NA | TGTGCCAGCAGTGAAGCGCTTCATCGGCGCGAGCAGTACTTC | CASSEALHRREQYF
many | TRBJ2-1 | TRBV27 | TRBD2 | TGTGCCAGCAGTTTAGCGGGAGTCAACAATGAGCAGTTCTTC | CASSLAGVNNEQFF
many | TRBJ1-1 | TRBV9 | TRBD1 | TGTGCCAGCAGCCCCCGGACAGGGTTGAACACTGAAGCTTTCTTT | CASSPRTGLNTEAFF
few | TRBJ2-3 | TRBV27 | NA | TGTGCCAGCAGTACCCGGGCCTCCAACACAGATACGCAGTATTTT | CASSTRASNTDTQYF
many | TRBJ2-2 | TRBV28 | TRBD1 | TGTGCCAGCACTGGGACAGGGGGCACCGGGGAGCTGTTTTTT | CASTGTGGTGELFF
NA | TRBJ2-1 | TRBV5-1 | TRBD2 | TGCGCCAGCAGCTTGGGGTGGACTAGCGGGAATCATGAGCAGTTCTTC | CASSLGWTSGNHEQFF
NA | TRBJ2-4 | TRBV4-3 | TRBD2 | TGCGCCAGCAGCCAAGATTGGGGCGGACTAGCGGGACCCGCGGACTTC | CASSQDWGGLAGPADF
few | TRBJ2-2 | TRBV7-2 | TRBD1 | TGTGCCAGCAGCTCGACAGGGCTGCAGGGCGGGGAGCTGTTTTTT | CASSSTGLQGGELFF
many | TRBJ1-2 | TRBV29-1 | NA | TGCAGCGTTGCCAGGACAGACTATGGCTACACCTTC | CSVARTDYGYTF
few | TRBJ1-4 | TRBV18 | TRBD1 | TGTGCCAGCTCCCCGGGACAGGGGGCAACCGAAAAACTGTTTTTT | CASSPGQGATEKLFF
few | TRBJ2-3 | TRBV4-3 | NA | TGCGCCAGCAGCCAAGAGGTCCCCTCCGAGGCAGATACGCAGTATTTT | CASSQEVPSEADTQYF
few | TRBJ2-2 | TRBV5-1 | NA | TGCGCCAGCAGCTTCGCAAGCGGCAGTGAGACCGGGGAGCTGTTTTTT | CASSFASGSETGELFF
few | TRBJ2-7 | TRBV7-9 | TRBD2 | TGTGCCAGCAGCTTAGCGGGCGGGAGGGCCGGCGAGCAGTACTTC | CASSLAGGRAGEQYF
many | TRBJ1-2 | TRBV14 | NA | TGTGCCAGCAGGACCGACAGTCACTATGGCTACACCTTC | CASRTDSHYGYTF
NA | TRBJ1-3 | TRBV28 | NA | TGTGCCAGCAGTTTGTTTGCGGGAAACACCATATATTTT | CASSLFAGNTIYF